Reported below is one T cell receptor (beta chain). The data derive from a study of shared clonotypes between healthy human individuals. The CDR3 is 16 residues long. V dropped 4 bases and J dropped 5; count of bases not matched to a gene: 13. CDR1 is MGHRA, CDR2 YSYEKL, per germline. Profiled with immunoSEQ multiplex PCR; TCRdb holds only in-frame clones, not every one. The sample consists of over 400,000 clones, approximately 94% of them appearing once. The chain links TRBV4-1 to TRBJ2-7; TRBD2 agrees at 8 bases. Sequencing used naive CD4+ T cells sorted from blood. Subset indicated: CD45RA+ positively selected. The clonotype originates from a woman aged 25 to 39 in good health. The CDR3 region is CASSPRPGTRTDEQYF. The CDR3 DNA reads as TGCGCCAGCAGCCCAAGACCCGGGACTAGAACAGACGAGCAGTACTTC.